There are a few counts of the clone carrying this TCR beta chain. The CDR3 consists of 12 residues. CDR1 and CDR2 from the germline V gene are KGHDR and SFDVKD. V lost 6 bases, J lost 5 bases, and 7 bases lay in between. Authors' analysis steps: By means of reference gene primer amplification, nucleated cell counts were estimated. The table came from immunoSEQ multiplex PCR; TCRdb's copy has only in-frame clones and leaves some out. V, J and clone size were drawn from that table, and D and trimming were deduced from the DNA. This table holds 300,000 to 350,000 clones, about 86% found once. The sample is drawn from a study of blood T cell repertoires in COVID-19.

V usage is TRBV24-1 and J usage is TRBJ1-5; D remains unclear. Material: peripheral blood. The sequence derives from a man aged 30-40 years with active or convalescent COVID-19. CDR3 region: CATSLGDQPQHF. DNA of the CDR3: TGTGCCACCAGTCTCGGGGATCAGCCCCAGCATTTT.